Each of the 15 T cell receptor beta chains below was sequenced from the same sample in a study of T cells in Graves' hyperthyroidism and ophthalmopathy. TCR beta CDR3 regions were amplified from RNA. First-round RT-PCR with HTBI primers amplified the TCR CDR3 region. A single record per CDR3 protein comes from TCRdb applying MiXCR to the multiplex PCR reads. This table has a few hundred thousand distinct CDR3 sequences, roughly an eighth appearing once. Sequenced material: blood. These receptors originate from a young woman with Graves' hyperthyroidism.

This clonotype has a count of ten or more. The gene calls are TRBV28 and TRBJ2-7; 13 bases fit TRBD2. Germline V lookup: CDR1 MDHEN, CDR2 SYDVKM. This CDR3 spans 15 amino acids. Trimming took 3 bases from V and 3 from J; bases not matched to a gene: 2. The CDR3 nucleotides read TGTGCCAGCAGTTTGACTAGCGGGAGGATCTACGAGCAGTACTTC. Translated, it gives CASSLTSGRIYEQYF.

This clonotype was seen a handful of times. The chain employs TRBV5-1 and TRBJ2-2; 8 bases match TRBD1. Germline assignment: CDR1 SGHRS and CDR2 YFSETQ. The CDR3 is 15 amino acids. With V trimmed by 4 bases and J by 3 bases, 5 bases remained unmatched. The CDR3, as DNA: TGCGCCAGCAGCGCTGACAGGGGTTACACCGGGGAGCTGTTTTTT. Protein sequence: CASSADRGYTGELFF.

This clonotype has a count of ten or more. The chain combines TRBV7-9 with TRBJ2-3, with TRBD2 as a possible D gene (5 bases). Germline V gives CDR1 SEHNR, CDR2 FQNEAQ (reference sequence). The ends were cut back, 5 bases at V and 4 bases at J, with 22 bases in the middle. This CDR3 region has 17 residues. CDR3 sequence: CASSPPWRGQVSDTQYF. The CDR3 bases are TGTGCCAGCAGCCCCCCTTGGCGAGGGCAGGTTTCAGATACGCAGTATTTT.

This clonotype was seen more than once but under ten times. This chain uses TRBV9 with TRBJ1-2; 7 bases fit TRBD1. Germline V gene data show CDR1 as SGDLS and CDR2 as YYNGEE. After removal of 0 bases from V and 5 bases from J, the junction contained 7 bases not matched to a gene. The CDR3 has 15 residues. The CDR3 coding sequence is TGTGCCAGCAGCGTAGATCGGGACAGAGATTATGGCTACACCTTC. Translated: CASSVDRDRDYGYTF.

This clonotype was seen more than once but under ten times. The V and J genes are TRBV19 and TRBJ1-5; maybe TRBD1 (5 bases). V lost 10 bases and J 5 bases, leaving 21 bases between the germline ends. The CDR3 consists of 15 residues. Germline assignment: CDR1 LNHDA and CDR2 SQIVND (reference sequence). The DNA for the CDR3 is TGTGCCACCAAGCTGACAGCGAGAGGGGATCAGCCCCAGCATTTT. This codes for CATKLTARGDQPQHF.

This chain joins TRBV20-1 and TRBJ2-1; 9 bases are shared with TRBD2. Germline lookup yields CDR1 DFQATT and CDR2 SNEGSKA (reference sequence). With V trimmed by 1 base and J by 0 bases, 10 bases remained unmatched. This CDR3 has 18 amino acids. CDR3 residues: CSARVWLAGPSSYNEQFF. DNA of the CDR3: TGCAGTGCTAGAGTGTGGCTAGCGGGACCGAGCTCCTACAATGAGCAGTTCTTC.

Many counts were recorded for this clonotype. The chain couples TRBV5-5 to TRBJ2-1; TRBD2 is a possible D gene (5 bases). V lost 0 bases, J lost 0 bases, and 13 bases lay in between. Germline CDR1 reads SGHKS; CDR2 reads YYEKEE (reference sequence). The CDR3 length is 17 residues. The CDR3 DNA reads as TGTGCCAGCAGCTTGGTAGGAGGTCAGAGCTCCTACAATGAGCAGTTCTTC. Translated, it gives CASSLVGGQSSYNEQFF.

This clonotype was counted at least ten times. The chain is built from TRBV3-1 and TRBJ2-3; D might be TRBD1 (5 bases). In germline, CDR1 is LGHDT, CDR2 YNNKEL (reference sequence). V lost 0 bases and J 2 bases, leaving 12 bases between the germline ends. The CDR3 length is 16 residues. CDR3 sequence reads: CASSQEDDRATDTQYF. The CDR3 nucleotides are TGTGCCAGCAGCCAAGAGGATGACAGAGCCACAGATACGCAGTATTTT.

This clonotype was detected ten times or more. The chain recombines TRBV18 with TRBJ2-1, with 13 bases lining up with TRBD2. The trim removed 6 bases at V and 7 bases at J, leaving 6 bases unmatched. The V gene's germline CDR1 is KGHSH and CDR2 LQKENI. The CDR3 sequence is 15 residues long. CDR3 nucleotide sequence: TGTGCCAGCTCCCGGACTAGCGGGAGTGTAAATGAGCAGTTCTTC. Translation gives CASSRTSGSVNEQFF.

The chain employs TRBV10-3 and TRBJ2-7, with D possibly being TRBD2 (6 bases). This CDR3 comprises 13 residues. Trimming took off 10 bases at V and 3 bases at J, with 16 bases between the two ends. In germline, CDR1 is ENHRY, CDR2 SYGVKD. The CDR3 DNA is TGTGCCACGGGGCGGGAACCAGGCTACGAGCAGTACTTC. Protein product: CATGREPGYEQYF.

This clonotype appeared many times. V is TRBV28 and J is TRBJ2-7, with D uncertain. This CDR3 has 14 residues. The V end lost 1 base, the J end lost 6 bases, and 13 bases lay between the germline ends. Germline V gene data show CDR1 as MDHEN and CDR2 as SYDVKM. CDR3 region: CASSLLPKVGEQYF. The CDR3 DNA reads as TGTGCCAGCAGTTTATTACCCAAGGTGGGCGAGCAGTACTTC.

The chain is built from TRBV5-1 and TRBJ1-2; D is unresolved. CDR1 and CDR2 (germline): SGHRS, YFSETQ. The CDR3 loop spans 13 amino acids. The V and J ends lost 0 bases and 4 bases respectively, with 7 bases between them. This chain's CDR3 is CASSLDGLYGYTF. DNA of the CDR3: TGCGCCAGCAGCTTGGACGGACTCTATGGCTACACCTTC.

V and J are TRBV27 and TRBJ2-6; D is possibly TRBD2 (7 bases). Per the germline V gene, CDR1 is MNHEY and CDR2 is SMNVEV (reference sequence). There are 19 residues in the CDR3. The V and J ends lost 0 bases and 0 bases respectively, with 15 bases between them. The CDR3 region is CASSLSRGAWISGANVLTF. The CDR3 DNA sequence: TGTGCCAGCAGTTTATCACGGGGGGCGTGGATCTCTGGGGCCAACGTCCTGACTTTC.

The chain links TRBV12-3 or TRBV12-4 to TRBJ2-2; the D is unclear. V was cut by 2 bases and J by 4 bases, with 14 bases left in between. This CDR3 contains 16 residues. The CDR3 sequence: CASSLQQAKFTGELFF. CDR3 nucleotides: TGTGCCAGCAGTTTACAGCAGGCAAAATTCACCGGGGAGCTGTTTTTT.

This clonotype was detected only a few times. It may be a read error: a sequence one base away is much more abundant. V is TRBV3-1 and J is TRBJ2-7; 9 nucleotides match TRBD2. From germline, CDR1 is LGHDT and CDR2 YNNKEL (reference sequence). This CDR3 comprises 17 residues. DNA of the CDR3: TGTGCCTGCAGCCAAGATACCAGCGGGAGGTCCTCCTACGAGCAGTACTTC. Its translation is CACSQDTSGRSSYEQYF.